This T cell receptor beta chain was recorded in a study of cytomegalovirus exposure and HLA in healthy donors. Background on the study: The roughly 660 first-cohort repertoires shared a platform with the approximately 120 validation repertoires, as reported in a later analysis. Study findings and constraints: Reports indicated that the classifier achieved high specificity and sensitivity in diagnosing cytomegalovirus status. In vitro experiments confirmed that three CMV-associated chains were specific for CMV antigens. Across donors, most TCRs were seen rarely, yet some public ones were widespread.

This clone is a singleton in its sample. Its antigen is undetermined. Method: immunoSEQ multiplex PCR; TCRdb's copy keeps in-frame clones and lacks some. The sample records some 250,000 clones, nearly 90% being singletons. V gave up 3 bases and J gave up 1 base, with 10 bases separating them. CDR3 length equals 14 residues. From germline, CDR1 is ENHRY and CDR2 SYGVKD. The chain is built from TRBV10-3 and TRBJ2-7; no clear D gene. This sequence was found in a woman in her late teens or twenties in good health and CMV-seronegative. The sequencing input was PBMCs. In DNA, the CDR3 is TGTGCCATCAGTGATCACGCAGGTTCCTACGAGCAGTACTTC. Amino acids: CAISDHAGSYEQYF.